This entry features one T cell receptor (beta chain) sequence. The antigen is not known. The sample carries other DNA sequences with the same CDR3. This entry belongs to a study of cytomegalovirus exposure and HLA in healthy donors. General observations from the study: Cytomegalovirus status was reportedly diagnosed by the classifier with high sensitivity and specificity. The study designated over 150 TCR beta chains cytomegalovirus-associated. Most TCR sequences proved rare, with some public TCRs found in many donors.

Repertoires were generated with immunoSEQ multiplex PCR, while TCRdb's copy carries only in-frame clones and drops some. The sample yields 200,000 to 250,000 clones, approximately 80% seen once. The donors were members of the validation cohort, which comprised 120 subjects and was separate from the first cohort of 666 subjects. Germline V gene lookup returns CDR1 MGHRA and CDR2 YSYEKL. This CDR3 comprises 12 residues. V was trimmed by 3 bases and J by 2 bases, leaving 4 bases between them. The gene calls are TRBV4-1 and TRBJ2-5; no reliable D call. The sequence was obtained from a woman aged 25 to 39 in good health and CMV-seropositive. Sequencing was carried out using PBMCs. This chain's CDR3 is CASSHIQETQYF. The CDR3 coding sequence is TGCGCCAGCAGCCACATACAAGAGACCCAGTACTTC.